These 4 T cell receptor beta chains originate from one sample sequenced in a study of CD8+ T cells in alopecia areata (dated by TCRdb to 2017 to 2018). Taken with the paper, the label for time point translates to: less than 30 weeks on oral tofacitinib. The sample's treatment or condition label is to be understood as: oral pan-JAK inhibitor, 5-10 mg twice daily. Libraries were prepared through the immunoSEQ multiplex PCR assay. To provide template for TCR sequencing, every sample had RNA extracted and reverse transcribed into cDNA. What TCRdb holds here is the immuneACCESS table cut down to in-frame rearrangements. Part of the clones is not present; checked against another copy, under half of the missing clones reflect an unresolved V gene, and the others are unexplained. This sample has about 160,000 clones in its table, and around 60% of those were observed once. 12% to 15% of the sample is taken by the ten largest.

This specimen consisted of CD4+ T cells sorted from blood, obtained at week 24, from a patient treated with tofacitinib. The receptors were gathered from a human donor with alopecia areata.

In nucleotides, the CDR3 is TGCAGCGCCGGTGGGGGACAGGGAAACTATGGCTACACCTTC. The encoded protein is CSAGGGQGNYGYTF. V usage is TRBV29-1 and J usage is TRBJ1-2; TRBD1 matches at 9 bases. Losses at the gene ends were 7 bases for V and 2 bases for J; bases not matched to a gene: 8. The CDR3 contains 14 residues. The V gene's germline CDR1 is SQVTM and CDR2 ANQGSEA.

This clone was observed a single time. This chain joins TRBV5-4 and TRBJ2-7; a possible D gene is TRBD1 (6 bases). Trimming pared 0 bases from V and 0 bases from J, leaving 13 bases between. The CDR3 length is 16 residues. Germline V gene lookup returns CDR1 SGHNT and CDR2 YYREEE (reference sequence). In DNA form, the CDR3 reads TGTGCCAGCAGCTTGGAGGGAAGGGGGAGCTCCTACGAGCAGTACTTC. It encodes CASSLEGRGSSYEQYF.

The rearrangement joins TRBV27 to TRBJ2-7; TRBD1 aligns across 8 bases. CDR1 and CDR2 from the germline V gene are MNHEY and SMNVEV (reference sequence). The CDR3 extends over 14 amino acids. V lost 4 bases and J lost 6; bases outside the gene matches: 8. Here the CDR3 DNA reads TGTGCCAGCAGTTCGACAGGGGAACGCGGCGAGCAGTACTTC. It yields the protein CASSSTGERGEQYF.

The rearrangement uses TRBV7-8 and TRBJ1-5; no reliable D call. Trimming removed 6 bases at V and 0 bases at J, with 12 bases between. Germline assignment: CDR1 SGHVS and CDR2 FQNEAQ. The CDR3 extends over 15 amino acids. CDR3 in amino acids: CASSGRTLSNQPQHF. The CDR3 DNA follows: TGTGCCAGCAGTGGGCGGACCCTTAGCAATCAGCCCCAGCATTTT.